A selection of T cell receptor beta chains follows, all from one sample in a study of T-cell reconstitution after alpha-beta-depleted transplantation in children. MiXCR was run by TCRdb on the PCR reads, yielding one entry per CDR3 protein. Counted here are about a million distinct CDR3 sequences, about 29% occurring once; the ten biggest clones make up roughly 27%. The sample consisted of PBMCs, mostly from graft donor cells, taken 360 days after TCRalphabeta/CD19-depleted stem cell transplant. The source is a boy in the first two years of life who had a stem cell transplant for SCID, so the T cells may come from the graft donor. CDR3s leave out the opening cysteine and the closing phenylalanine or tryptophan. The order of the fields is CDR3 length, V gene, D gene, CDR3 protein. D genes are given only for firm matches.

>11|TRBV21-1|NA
ASKYTNTGELF
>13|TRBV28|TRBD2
ASSFAGGRFGEQF
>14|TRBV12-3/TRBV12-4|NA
ASSPQGWAGLYEQY
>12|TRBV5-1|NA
ASSWHSGRYEQY
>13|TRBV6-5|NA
ASSYSAGGAYTQY
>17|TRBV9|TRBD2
ASSPAGASGGHRLDTQY
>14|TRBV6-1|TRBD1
ASSDIRDRPAEKLF
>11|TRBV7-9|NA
ASSLGSLTEAF
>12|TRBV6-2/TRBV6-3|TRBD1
ASRPTGAPYEQY
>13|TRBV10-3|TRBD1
AISGGQGGPDTQY
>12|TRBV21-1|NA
ASSTLNVNEKLF
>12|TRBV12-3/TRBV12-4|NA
ASSLGVQNTEAF
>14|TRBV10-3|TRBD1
AISEPGQNSNQPQH
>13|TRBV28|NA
ASSSGAWGAYEQY
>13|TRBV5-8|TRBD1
ASSTGTGVDTEAF
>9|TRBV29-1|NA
SVEVIYGYT
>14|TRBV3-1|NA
ASSQLGGPTQETQY
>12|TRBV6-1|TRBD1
ASSLRQGTYGYT
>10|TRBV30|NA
AWSVLGYEQY
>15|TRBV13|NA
ASSLGIRDIIYNEQF
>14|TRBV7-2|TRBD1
ASSPVGQGTWYTQY
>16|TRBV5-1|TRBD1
ASSTRPRQGEGNQPQH
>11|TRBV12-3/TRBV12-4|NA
ASSYAEYNEQF
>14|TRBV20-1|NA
SAPDLLGTSTDTQY
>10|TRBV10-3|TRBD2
ANSGGPDTQY
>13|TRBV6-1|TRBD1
ASSLTGTTSYEQY
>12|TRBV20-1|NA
SASRPAGPNEQF
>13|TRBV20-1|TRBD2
SARGAGANTGELF
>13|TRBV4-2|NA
ASSQVPGDPGELF
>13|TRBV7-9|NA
ASSLAGFAYNEQF
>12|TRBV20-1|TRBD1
SALQGAGGETQY
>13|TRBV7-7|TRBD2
ASSLGGTRSETQY
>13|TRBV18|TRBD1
ASSPRDSATDTQY
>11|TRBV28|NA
ASSPRGSYEQY
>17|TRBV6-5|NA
ASSFLYPGKMVGANVLT
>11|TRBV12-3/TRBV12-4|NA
ASCRGDYYEQY
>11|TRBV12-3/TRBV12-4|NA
ASSLPGKYEQF
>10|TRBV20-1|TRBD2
SPKRGGYEQY
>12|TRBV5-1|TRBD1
ASSRGTEQETQY
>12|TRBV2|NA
ASNPGHLSYEQY
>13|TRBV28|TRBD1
ASSLEDRGEDEQY
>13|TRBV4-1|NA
ASSQEQGRTGELF
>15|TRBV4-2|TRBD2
ASSHYLAGGRYNEQF
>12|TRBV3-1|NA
ASSQGVGADTQY
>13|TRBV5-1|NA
ASSLGGLLSYEQY
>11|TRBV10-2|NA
ASSDTHRSTQY
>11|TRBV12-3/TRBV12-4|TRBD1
ASSPGQNYGYT
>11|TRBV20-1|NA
SAALDTSYEQY
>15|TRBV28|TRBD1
ASITLGQGVDNEKLL
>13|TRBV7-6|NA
ASSRRGSSTDTQY
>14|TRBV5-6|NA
ASSLSRAPLTDTQY
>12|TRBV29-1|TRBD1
SVAPGTGGTGYT
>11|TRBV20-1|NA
SANPQGLREQY
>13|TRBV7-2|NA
ASSLGVSGEETQY
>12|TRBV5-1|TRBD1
ASREQGAYNEQF
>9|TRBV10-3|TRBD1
AVGQDYGYT
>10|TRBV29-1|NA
SVGWEWDTQY
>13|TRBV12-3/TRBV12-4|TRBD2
ASTARLAATDTQY
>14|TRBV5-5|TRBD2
ASSFRLAGYQETQY
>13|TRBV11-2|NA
ASSLIAATQETQY